The 24 T cell receptor beta chains below were found in one sample sequenced in a study of blood T cell repertoires in COVID-19. The assay was immunoSEQ multiplex PCR, and TCRdb's table has in-frame clones only and misses some. The sample holds roughly 410,000 clones, 70% to 90% seen once. Sequencing used peripheral blood. These receptors all come from a woman aged 40 to 50 with COVID-19, enrolled during active disease.

The chain is built from TRBV27 and TRBJ1-2; 10 bases match TRBD1. V was clipped by 5 bases and J by 12 bases; unmatched bases: 12. CDR1 MNHEY and CDR2 SMNVEV come from the germline V gene (reference sequence). This CDR3 spans 14 amino acids. For the CDR3, the DNA is TGTGCCAGCAGTCTAGGAGGGACAGGGGCCCCCCACACCTTC. As protein: CASSLGGTGAPHTF.

This chain uses TRBV27 with TRBJ1-5; D is unresolved. Trimming stripped 5 bases from V and 0 bases from J, with 8 bases between. CDR1 is MNHEY and CDR2 is SMNVEV in the germline V gene (reference sequence). The CDR3 spans 14 residues. The CDR3 DNA is TGTGCCAGCAGTCCCGACACTAGCAATCAGCCCCAGCATTTT. It encodes CASSPDTSNQPQHF.

The chain is built from TRBV27 and TRBJ2-7; 9 positions match TRBD2. Germline V lookup: CDR1 MNHEY, CDR2 SMNVEV (reference sequence). V was clipped by 4 bases and J by 3 bases; unmatched bases: 4. This CDR3 contains 14 residues. CDR3 DNA sequence: TGTGCCAGCAGTTATCTAGCGGGACACTACGAGCAGTACTTC. The encoded protein is CASSYLAGHYEQYF.

The gene calls are TRBV7-6 and TRBJ2-1; 7 bases fit TRBD2. The germline CDR1 and CDR2 sequences are SGHVS and FNYEAQ. The CDR3 spans 15 residues. Germline trimming cut 2 bases from V and 7 bases from J; bases unmatched to any gene: 8. CDR3 sequence: CASSLLVGGGNEQFF. CDR3 bases: TGTGCCAGCAGCTTATTAGTGGGGGGAGGGAATGAGCAGTTCTTC.

The chain is built from TRBV5-1 and TRBJ2-2; 7 bases are shared with TRBD1. CDR1 is SGHRS, CDR2 YFSETQ, per germline. The CDR3 contains 16 residues. V dropped 1 base and J dropped 5; count of bases not matched to a gene: 8. The CDR3 here is CASSLPPGTVTGELFF. Written as DNA, the CDR3 is TGCGCCAGCAGCTTGCCCCCCGGGACAGTTACCGGGGAGCTGTTTTTT.

The rearrangement uses TRBV24-1 and TRBJ1-1; 7 nucleotides agree with TRBD1. The CDR3 has 16 amino acids. From germline, CDR1 is KGHDR and CDR2 SFDVKD. V dropped 7 bases and J dropped 0; count of bases not matched to a gene: 10. CDR3 DNA sequence: TGTGCCACCAGGGGATCTATCGGGACAGTGAACACTGAAGCTTTCTTT. It is translated as CATRGSIGTVNTEAFF.

The chain has TRBV19 and TRBJ1-5; TRBD1 agrees at 7 bases. Germline CDR1 reads LNHDA; CDR2 reads SQIVND (reference sequence). V shed 4 bases and J 4 bases; nucleotides not matched to a gene: 7. This CDR3 is built from 15 residues. The CDR3 DNA is TGTGCCAGTAGTAGATCGACAGGGACAAATCAGCCCCAGCATTTT. Its translation is CASSRSTGTNQPQHF.

This chain links TRBV27 with TRBJ2-7, with 8 bases identical to TRBD1. V gave up 5 bases and J gave up 4 bases; unmatched junction bases: 1. Germline CDR1 and CDR2: MNHEY and SMNVEV (reference sequence). CDR3 length equals 12 residues. DNA for the CDR3: TGTGCCAGCAGTACAGGGGGTTACGAGCAGTACTTC. Translating gives CASSTGGYEQYF.

This chain connects TRBV28 to TRBJ1-4, with D tentatively TRBD1 (6 bases). The CDR3 runs to 18 residues. Germline V gene lookup returns CDR1 MDHEN and CDR2 SYDVKM. The V end was cut by 5 bases, the J end by 5 bases, with 24 bases between. Here the CDR3 reads CASSPYRGGAVGNEKLFF. CDR3 nucleotide sequence: TGTGCCAGCAGTCCTTATAGGGGGGGAGCCGTCGGGAATGAAAAACTGTTTTTT.

The rearrangement uses TRBV5-8 and TRBJ1-5; 9 nucleotides agree with TRBD1. V trimming: 1 base; J trimming: 4 bases; junction bases outside the gene matches: 6. Germline V lookup: CDR1 SGHTS, CDR2 YDEGEE. The CDR3 has 16 amino acids. The CDR3 region has the DNA TGTGCCAGCAGCTTGTGGGTGGGGACAGGGAATCAGCCCCAGCATTTT. Its translation: CASSLWVGTGNQPQHF.

The CDR3 sequence: CASSEATGTFYGYTF. The CDR3 region has the DNA TGTGCCAGCAGTGAAGCGACCGGGACATTCTATGGCTACACCTTC. This chain uses TRBV6-1 with TRBJ1-2; tentatively, D is TRBD1 (6 bases). V lost 0 bases and J 4 bases, leaving 12 bases between the germline ends. Germline V gene lookup returns CDR1 MNHNS and CDR2 SASEGT. CDR3 size: 15 residues.

The gene calls are TRBV28 and TRBJ1-1; D is possibly TRBD1 (5 bases). V was cut by 6 bases and J by 7 bases, with 12 bases left in between. The CDR3 sequence is 12 residues long. The germline CDR1 and CDR2 sequences are MDHEN and SYDVKM. CDR3 bases: TGTGCCAGCAGCCCGGGGGTTGGTGAAGCTTTCTTT. It specifies CASSPGVGEAFF.

This clone was observed a single time. The chain has TRBV7-3 and TRBJ2-7; 9 bases align to TRBD1. The CDR3 spans 15 residues. Germline lookup yields CDR1 SGHTA and CDR2 FQGTGA. J lost 5 bases, V lost 1 base, and 6 bases had no gene match. Written as DNA, the CDR3 is TGTGCCAGCAGCTTAATGGGACAGGGAGGGGACGAGCAGTACTTC. This encodes CASSLMGQGGDEQYF.

The V and J genes are TRBV30 and TRBJ2-2, with a tentative D call TRBD2 (5 bases). This CDR3 contains 13 residues. V was cut by 0 bases and J by 7 bases, with 9 bases left in between. Germline V gene lookup returns CDR1 GTSNPN and CDR2 SVGIG (reference sequence). The CDR3 sequence is CAWSVQEGGELFF. CDR3 coding DNA: TGTGCCTGGAGTGTACAAGAGGGCGGGGAGCTGTTTTTT.

This clone was observed once. The chain links TRBV6-5 to TRBJ2-1; TRBD1 matches 9 bases. The CDR3 runs to 15 residues. V shed 2 bases and J 9 bases; nucleotides not matched to a gene: 8. Germline assignment: CDR1 MNHEY and CDR2 SVGAGI. The CDR3 sequence: CASSYGTGRGGEQFF. The CDR3, as DNA: TGTGCCAGCAGTTACGGGACAGGGAGGGGCGGTGAGCAGTTCTTC.

The V and J genes are TRBV20-1 and TRBJ2-5, with 7 bases fitting TRBD1. Germline CDR1 reads DFQATT; CDR2 reads SNEGSKA (reference sequence). V trimming: 6 bases; J trimming: 5 bases; junction bases outside the gene matches: 9. The CDR3 extends over 13 amino acids. This CDR3 is CSASFGTAETQYF. As DNA, the CDR3 is TGCAGTGCAAGTTTCGGGACAGCGGAGACCCAGTACTTC.

The chain joins TRBV9 to TRBJ2-1, with a weak D call TRBD2 (6 bases). Germline CDR1 and CDR2: SGDLS and YYNGEE. The CDR3 has 16 amino acids. V was cut by 0 bases and J by 1 base, with 11 bases left in between. The CDR3 region is CASSVEAGLSYNEQFF. DNA of the CDR3: TGTGCCAGCAGCGTAGAGGCGGGGTTATCCTACAATGAGCAGTTCTTC.

This rearrangement joins TRBV13 to TRBJ2-7, with D possibly being TRBD2 (7 bases). CDR1 is PRHDT and CDR2 is FYEKMQ in the germline V gene (reference sequence). The V gene lost 5 bases and the J gene lost 7 bases, with 18 bases spanning the gap. The CDR3 runs to 14 residues. CDR3 sequence reads: CASSTRGGASEQYF. CDR3 nucleotide sequence: TGTGCCAGCAGCACACGTGGGGGGGCGTCTGAGCAGTACTTC.

This rearrangement joins TRBV6-2 or TRBV6-3 to TRBJ2-1; possibly TRBD2 for D (5 bases). Germline CDR1 MNHEY, CDR2 SVGEGT. The V and J ends lost 3 bases and 6 bases respectively, with 12 bases between them. This CDR3 comprises 14 residues. The CDR3 sequence: CASSYARGINEQFF. The CDR3 DNA reads as TGTGCCAGCAGTTATGCCCGGGGAATCAATGAGCAGTTCTTC.

V is TRBV7-2 and J is TRBJ1-1; D is unclear. The CDR3 loop spans 15 amino acids. V gave up 3 bases and J gave up 1 base, with 12 bases separating them. Germline V gene lookup returns CDR1 SGHTA and CDR2 FQGNSA. The CDR3: CASSLILGKNTEAFF. CDR3 nucleotide sequence: TGTGCCAGCAGCTTGATCCTCGGGAAGAACACTGAAGCTTTCTTT. The full variable domain, completed using reference TRBV7-2 and TRBJ1-1, is GAGVSQSPSNKVTEKGKDVELRCDPISGHTALYWYRQSLGQGLEFLIYFQGNSAPDKSGLPSDRFSAERTGGSVSTLTIQRTQQEDSAVYLCASSLILGKNTEAFFGQGTRLTVV.

This chain joins TRBV6-2 or TRBV6-3 and TRBJ1-1; D is perhaps TRBD1 (6 bases). Germline CDR1 and CDR2: MNHEY and SVGEGT. This CDR3 contains 15 residues. V lost 5 bases and J 0 bases, leaving 13 bases between the germline ends. CDR3: CASSPSGALNTEAFF. CDR3 bases: TGTGCCAGCAGTCCCTCAGGGGCCCTGAACACTGAAGCTTTCTTT.

This chain connects TRBV28 to TRBJ1-4; D might be TRBD1 (5 bases). The CDR3 sequence is 16 residues long. Germline V gene lookup returns CDR1 MDHEN and CDR2 SYDVKM. V dropped 6 bases and J dropped 6 bases, with 20 bases sitting between them. CDR3 nucleotides: TGTGCCAGCAGCACCCTGGGGGAGGGGACTGATGAAAAACTGTTTTTT. It encodes CASSTLGEGTDEKLFF. Combining the CDR3 with reference TRBV28 and TRBJ1-4 gives the whole variable domain DVKVTQSSRYLVKRTGEKVFLECVQDMDHENMFWYRQDPGLGLRLIYFSYDVKMKEKGDIPEGYSVSREKKERFSLILESASTNQTSMYLCASSTLGEGTDEKLFFGSGTQLSVL.

The chain employs TRBV10-3 and TRBJ2-1, with D maybe TRBD1 (5 bases). The germline gives CDR1 ENHRY, CDR2 SYGVKD. The CDR3 totals 16 residues. The ends were cut back, 7 bases at V and 0 bases at J, with 16 bases in the middle. The CDR3 region has the DNA TGTGCCATCAATCCCGACAGCCGTAGCTCCTACAATGAGCAGTTCTTC. Translation: CAINPDSRSSYNEQFF.

The rearrangement uses TRBV6-5 and TRBJ1-2; D may be TRBD1 (6 bases). V was clipped by 6 bases and J by 4 bases, with 18 bases between them. CDR3 length equals 15 residues. Germline lookup yields CDR1 MNHEY and CDR2 SVGAGI. CDR3 sequence reads: CASRKTTGWGYGYTF. The CDR3 DNA sequence: TGTGCCAGCAGAAAAACGACAGGTTGGGGCTATGGCTACACCTTC.